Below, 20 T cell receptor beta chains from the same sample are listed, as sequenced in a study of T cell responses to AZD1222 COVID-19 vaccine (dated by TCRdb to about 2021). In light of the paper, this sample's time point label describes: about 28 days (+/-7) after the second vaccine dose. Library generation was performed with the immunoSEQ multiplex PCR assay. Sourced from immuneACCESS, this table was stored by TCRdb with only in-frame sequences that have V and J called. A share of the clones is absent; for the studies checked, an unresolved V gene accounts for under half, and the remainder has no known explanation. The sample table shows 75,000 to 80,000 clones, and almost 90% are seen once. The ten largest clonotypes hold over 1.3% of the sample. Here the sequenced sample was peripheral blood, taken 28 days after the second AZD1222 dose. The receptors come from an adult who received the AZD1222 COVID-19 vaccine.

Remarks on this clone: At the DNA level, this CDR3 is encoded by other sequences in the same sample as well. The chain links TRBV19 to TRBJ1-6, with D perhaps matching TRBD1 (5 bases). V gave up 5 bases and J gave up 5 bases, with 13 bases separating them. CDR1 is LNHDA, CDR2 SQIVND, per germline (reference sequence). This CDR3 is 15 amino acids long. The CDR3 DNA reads TGTGCCAGTAGTCCAAGGGGCGCGGATAATTCACCCCTCCACTTT. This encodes CASSPRGADNSPLHF.

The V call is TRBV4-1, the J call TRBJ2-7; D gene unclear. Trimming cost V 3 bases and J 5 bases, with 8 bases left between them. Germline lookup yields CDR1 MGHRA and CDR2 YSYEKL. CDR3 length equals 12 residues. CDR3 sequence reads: CASSHPLDEQYF. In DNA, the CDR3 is TGCGCCAGCAGCCACCCCCTGGACGAGCAGTACTTC.

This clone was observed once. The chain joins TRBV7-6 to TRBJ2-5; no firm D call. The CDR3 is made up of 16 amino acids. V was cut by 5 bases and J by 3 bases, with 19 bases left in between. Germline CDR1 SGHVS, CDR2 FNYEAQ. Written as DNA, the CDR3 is TGTGCCAGCAGCCCGACCCGGCGCATTCACGAAGAGACCCAGTACTTC. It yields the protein CASSPTRRIHEETQYF.

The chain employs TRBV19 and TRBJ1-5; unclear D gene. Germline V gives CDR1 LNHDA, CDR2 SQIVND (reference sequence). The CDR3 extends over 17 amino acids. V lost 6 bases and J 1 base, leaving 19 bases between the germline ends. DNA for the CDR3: TGTGCCAGTAGGGACTCCCGACGGTTTCTAAGCAATCAGCCCCAGCATTTT. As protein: CASRDSRRFLSNQPQHF.

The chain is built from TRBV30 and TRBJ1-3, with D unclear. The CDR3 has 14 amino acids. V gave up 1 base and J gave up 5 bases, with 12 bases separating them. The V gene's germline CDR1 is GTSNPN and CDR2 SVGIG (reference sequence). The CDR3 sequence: CAWSEANPRNTIYF. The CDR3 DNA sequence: TGTGCCTGGAGTGAGGCCAACCCCAGAAACACCATATATTTT.

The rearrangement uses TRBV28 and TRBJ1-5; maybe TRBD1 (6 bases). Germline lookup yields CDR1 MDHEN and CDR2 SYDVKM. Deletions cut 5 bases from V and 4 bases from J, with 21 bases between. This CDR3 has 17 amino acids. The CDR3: CASSPRTAGVGNQPQHF. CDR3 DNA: TGTGCCAGCAGTCCTAGGACAGCCGGGGTAGGAAATCAGCCCCAGCATTTT.

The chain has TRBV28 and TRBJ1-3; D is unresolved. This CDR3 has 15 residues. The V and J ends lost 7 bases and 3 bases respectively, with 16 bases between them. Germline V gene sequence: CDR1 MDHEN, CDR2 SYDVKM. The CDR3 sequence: CASTRYGGFGNTIYF. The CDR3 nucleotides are TGTGCCAGCACCCGATACGGAGGGTTTGGAAACACCATATATTTT.

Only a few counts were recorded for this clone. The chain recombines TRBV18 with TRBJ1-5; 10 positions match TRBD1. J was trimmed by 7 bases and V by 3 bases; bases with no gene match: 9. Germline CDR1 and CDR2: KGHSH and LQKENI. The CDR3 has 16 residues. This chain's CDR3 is CASSPKDRGFDQPQHF. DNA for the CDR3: TGTGCCAGCTCACCCAAGGACAGGGGGTTTGACCAGCCCCAGCATTTT.

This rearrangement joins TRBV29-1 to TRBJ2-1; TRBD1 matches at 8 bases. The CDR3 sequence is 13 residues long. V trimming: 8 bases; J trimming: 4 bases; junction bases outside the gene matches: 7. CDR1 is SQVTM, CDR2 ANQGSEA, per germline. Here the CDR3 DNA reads TGCAGCTGCAGGGGGCGAACTTACAATGAGCAGTTCTTC. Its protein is CSCRGRTYNEQFF.

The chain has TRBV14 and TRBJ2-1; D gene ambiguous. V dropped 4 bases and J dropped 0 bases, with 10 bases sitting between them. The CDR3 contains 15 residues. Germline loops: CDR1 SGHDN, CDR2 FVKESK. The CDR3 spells CASSRLGHSYNEQFF. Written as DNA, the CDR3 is TGTGCCAGCAGCCGGTTGGGCCACTCCTACAATGAGCAGTTCTTC.

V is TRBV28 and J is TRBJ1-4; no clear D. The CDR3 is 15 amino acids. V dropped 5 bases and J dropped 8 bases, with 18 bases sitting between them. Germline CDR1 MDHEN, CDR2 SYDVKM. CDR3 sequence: CASSGVKVSEEKLFF. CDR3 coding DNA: TGTGCCAGCAGTGGGGTAAAGGTTTCGGAAGAAAAACTGTTTTTT.

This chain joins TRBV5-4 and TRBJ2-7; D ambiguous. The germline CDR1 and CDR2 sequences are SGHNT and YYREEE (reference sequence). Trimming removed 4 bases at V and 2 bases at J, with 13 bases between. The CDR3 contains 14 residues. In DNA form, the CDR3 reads TGTGCCAGCAGCCCCAATAATATAGCCTACGAGCAGTACTTC. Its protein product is CASSPNNIAYEQYF.

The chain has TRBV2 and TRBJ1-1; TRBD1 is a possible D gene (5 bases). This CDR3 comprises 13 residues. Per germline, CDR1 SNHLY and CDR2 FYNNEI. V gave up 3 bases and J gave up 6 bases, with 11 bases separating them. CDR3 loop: CASSEAGRSEAFF. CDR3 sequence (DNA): TGTGCCAGCAGTGAGGCAGGGAGGTCTGAAGCTTTCTTT.

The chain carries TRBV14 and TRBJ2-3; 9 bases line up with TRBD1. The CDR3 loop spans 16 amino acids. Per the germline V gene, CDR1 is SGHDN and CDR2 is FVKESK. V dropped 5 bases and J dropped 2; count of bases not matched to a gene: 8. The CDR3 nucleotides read TGTGCCAGCAGCATCGACAGGGGGAGCAACACAGATACGCAGTATTTT. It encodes CASSIDRGSNTDTQYF. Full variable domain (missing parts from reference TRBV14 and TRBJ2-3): EAGVTQFPSHSVIEKGQTVTLRCDPISGHDNLYWYRRVMGKEIKFLLHFVKESKQDESGMPNNRFLAERTGGTYSTLKVQPAELEDSGVYFCASSIDRGSNTDTQYFGPGTRLTVL.

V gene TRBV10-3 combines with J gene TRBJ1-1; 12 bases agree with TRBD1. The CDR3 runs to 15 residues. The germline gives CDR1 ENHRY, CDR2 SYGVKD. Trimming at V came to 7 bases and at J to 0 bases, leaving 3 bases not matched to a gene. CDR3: CAITGTGGMNTEAFF. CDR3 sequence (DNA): TGTGCCATCACCGGGACAGGGGGCATGAACACTGAAGCTTTCTTT.

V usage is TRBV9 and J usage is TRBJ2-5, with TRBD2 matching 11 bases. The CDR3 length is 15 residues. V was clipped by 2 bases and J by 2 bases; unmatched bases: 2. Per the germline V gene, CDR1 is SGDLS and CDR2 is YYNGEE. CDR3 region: CASSVGTSGQETQYF. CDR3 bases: TGTGCCAGCAGCGTCGGGACTAGCGGTCAAGAGACCCAGTACTTC.

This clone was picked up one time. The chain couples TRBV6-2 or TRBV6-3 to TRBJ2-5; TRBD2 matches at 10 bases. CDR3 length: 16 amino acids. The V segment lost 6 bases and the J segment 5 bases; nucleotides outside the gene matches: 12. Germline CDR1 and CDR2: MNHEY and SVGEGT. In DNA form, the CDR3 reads TGTGCCAGCAGCCCTCCTCTAGCGGGGGCCCGGGAGACCCAGTACTTC. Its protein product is CASSPPLAGARETQYF.

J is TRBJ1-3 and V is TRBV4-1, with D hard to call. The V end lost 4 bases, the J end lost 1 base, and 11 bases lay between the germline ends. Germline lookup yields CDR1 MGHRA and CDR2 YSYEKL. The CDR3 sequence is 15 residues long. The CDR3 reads CASSPPRISGNTIYF. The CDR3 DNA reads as TGCGCCAGCAGCCCCCCGAGGATTTCTGGAAACACCATATATTTT.

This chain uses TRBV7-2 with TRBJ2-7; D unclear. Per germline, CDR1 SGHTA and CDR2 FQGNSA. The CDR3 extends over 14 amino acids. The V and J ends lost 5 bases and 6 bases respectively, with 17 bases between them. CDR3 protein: CASSPQHSAGEQYF. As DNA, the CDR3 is TGTGCCAGCAGCCCACAGCATTCCGCAGGCGAGCAGTACTTC.

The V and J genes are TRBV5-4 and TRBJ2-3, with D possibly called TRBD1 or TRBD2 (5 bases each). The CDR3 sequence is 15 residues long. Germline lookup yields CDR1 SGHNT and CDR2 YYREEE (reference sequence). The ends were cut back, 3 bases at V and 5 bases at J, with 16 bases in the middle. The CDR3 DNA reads TGTGCCAGCAGCTCGGCGGAGAGGGGTGAAGATACGCAGTATTTT. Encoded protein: CASSSAERGEDTQYF. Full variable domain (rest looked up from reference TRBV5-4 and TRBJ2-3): ETGVTQSPTHLIKTRGQQVTLRCSSQSGHNTVSWYQQALGQGPQFIFQYYREEENGRGNFPPRFSGLQFPNYSSELNVNALELDDSALYLCASSSAERGEDTQYFGPGTRLTVL.